This T cell receptor (beta chain) was captured in a study of cytomegalovirus exposure and HLA in healthy donors. Study context: Genetic ancestry analysis placed over 75% of the 400 or so donors that were genotyped in the Caucasian-associated cluster.

Points from the study as a whole: According to an earlier analysis, most TCR beta V segments yielded productive rearrangements about 90% or about 30% of the time.

Germline V lookup: CDR1 MDHEN, CDR2 SYDVKM. CDR3 size: 14 residues. V was cut by 4 bases and J by 1 base, with 8 bases left in between. As to this clone: Its specificity is unknown. Different DNA sequences within this sample yield the same CDR3.

Donors had nominal health at sampling but likely had unrecorded immune exposures. In the PCR, 60 Vbeta and 13 Jbeta primers were used. The protocol was immunoSEQ multiplex PCR, while the TCRdb copy is restricted to in-frame clones and leaves out a portion. The repertoire consists of some 150,000 clones, with more than 75% occurring once and the leading ten covering 3.2%. The sequencing input was PBMCs. The sequence derives from a man between 18 and 35 years old in good health and CMV-seropositive. This chain connects TRBV28 to TRBJ1-5; D unclear. The DNA of the CDR3 is TGTGCCAGCAGTTCCCCGGGGAGCAATCAGCCCCAGCATTTT. Amino acids: CASSSPGSNQPQHF.